The 18 T cell receptor beta chains given below trace back to one sample, sequenced in a study of CD4 T cells in relation to SARS-CoV-2 and coronaviruses. Before the COVID-19 pandemic, during about 2010-2019, CD4+ T cells were taken from unexposed donors. CD4+ T cells were isolated from the cells after 10 days of culture. Libraries were prepared by immunoSEQ multiplex PCR; TCRdb keeps only in-frame clonotypes and omits some of them. The table lists about 24,000 clones, around 79% of them singletons, with 18% in the top ten. What these receptors recognize is not known. The sequencing input was CD4+ T cells from PBMCs, cultured in vitro. The receptors derive from a human donor in good health.

This clone was found once. The rearrangement uses TRBV6-1 and TRBJ2-7; D remains unclear. CDR1 MNHNS and CDR2 SASEGT come from the germline V gene. V shed 3 bases and J shed 5 bases, with 14 bases lying between them. This CDR3 comprises 14 residues. The CDR3 DNA is TGTGCCAGCAGTGACCGTTGGGCCCGGGACGAGCAGTACTTC. Protein product: CASSDRWARDEQYF.

This clone was recorded a few times. V gene TRBV10-3 combines with J gene TRBJ2-7, with D maybe TRBD2 (6 bases). The CDR3 contains 14 residues. Between the trimmed V and J ends, which lost 3 bases and 2 bases, there was a span of 11 bases. Germline V CDR1 and CDR2: ENHRY, SYGVKD. The DNA for the CDR3 is TGTGCCATCAGTGATGGTAGCGGAGCCTACGAGCAGTACTTC. It yields the protein CAISDGSGAYEQYF.

The chain carries TRBV7-3 and TRBJ1-1; unclear D gene. The V gene's germline CDR1 is SGHTA and CDR2 FQGTGA. V lost 1 base, J lost 2 bases, and 11 bases lay in between. This CDR3 is 15 amino acids long. CDR3 bases: TGTGCCAGCAGCTTAATGGACCGATTTAACACTGAAGCTTTCTTT. Translating gives CASSLMDRFNTEAFF.

This rearrangement joins TRBV2 to TRBJ1-1, with a tentative D call TRBD1 (5 bases). V gave up 2 bases and J gave up 1 base, with 11 bases separating them. The germline CDR1 and CDR2 sequences are SNHLY and FYNNEI. The CDR3 runs to 15 residues. The CDR3 sequence is CASSEFGTANTEAFF. The CDR3 DNA reads TGTGCCAGCAGTGAATTTGGGACCGCGAACACTGAAGCTTTCTTT. The complete variable domain, with remaining parts taken from reference TRBV2 and TRBJ1-1, reads EPEVTQTPSHQVTQMGQEVILRCVPISNHLYFYWYRQILGQKVEFLVSFYNNEISEKSEIFDDQFSVERPDGSNFTLKIRSTKLEDSAMYFCASSEFGTANTEAFFGQGTRLTVV.

This clone has just a few counts. The chain carries TRBV5-4 and TRBJ2-1, with a possible D match to TRBD1 (5 bases). The CDR3 is made up of 13 amino acids. The germline gives CDR1 SGHNT, CDR2 YYREEE (reference sequence). Trimming cost V 7 bases and J 4 bases, with 12 bases left between them. The CDR3 reads CASGTDTYNEQFF. Written as DNA, the CDR3 is TGTGCCAGCGGAACGGACACTTACAATGAGCAGTTCTTC.

This rearrangement joins TRBV19 to TRBJ1-2, with no clear D. The germline V gene encodes CDR1 LNHDA and CDR2 SQIVND (reference sequence). The CDR3 consists of 13 residues. V lost 5 bases and J 4 bases, leaving 11 bases between the germline ends. This CDR3 is CASSPQSGYGYTF. CDR3 DNA: TGTGCCAGTAGTCCGCAGTCTGGCTATGGCTACACCTTC. Supplemented by reference TRBV19 and TRBJ1-2, the full variable domain reads DGGITQSPKYLFRKEGQNVTLSCEQNLNHDAMYWYRQDPGQGLRLIYYSQIVNDFQKGDIAEGYSVSREKKESFPLTVTSAQKNPTAFYLCASSPQSGYGYTFGSGTRLTVV.

This clone was counted between two and nine times. The chain has TRBV2 and TRBJ2-2, with 10 nucleotides matching TRBD1. V lost 5 bases to trimming and J lost 6 bases; unmatched junction nucleotides: 12. CDR3 length: 17 residues. The germline CDR1 and CDR2 sequences are SNHLY and FYNNEI. The CDR3 region has the DNA TGTGCCAGCAGTCGACAGGGGGCGGTGGTTAACGCCGGGGAGCTGTTTTTT. It is translated as CASSRQGAVVNAGELFF.

Here the CDR3 DNA reads TGCGCCAGCAGCTTAAACGAACGTCCGGCTTTCTTT. Its translation: CASSLNERPAFF. V usage is TRBV5-1 and J usage is TRBJ1-1; D unresolved. Germline V lookup: CDR1 SGHRS, CDR2 YFSETQ. CDR3 length: 12 amino acids. V was cut by 2 bases and J by 11 bases, with 13 bases left in between. The full variable domain, its missing parts supplied by reference TRBV5-1 and TRBJ1-1, is KAGVTQTPRYLIKTRGQQVTLSCSPISGHRSVSWYQQTPGQGLQFLFEYFSETQRNKGNFPGRFSGRQFSNSRSEMNVSTLELGDSALYLCASSLNERPAFFGQGTRLTVV.

This sequence joins TRBV19 and TRBJ1-2; 9 positions match TRBD1. This CDR3 has 13 residues. The V gene's germline CDR1 is LNHDA and CDR2 SQIVND (reference sequence). The junction had 6 bases not matched to a gene; V was cut back by 8 bases and J by 5 bases. The CDR3 region is CASSGQGIYGYTF. The CDR3 DNA sequence: TGTGCCAGTTCGGGACAGGGCATTTATGGCTACACCTTC.

This chain connects TRBV9 to TRBJ2-1; 13 nucleotides agree with TRBD2. This CDR3 is built from 18 residues. Looked up from germline, CDR1 is SGDLS and CDR2 is YYNGEE. V dropped 4 bases and J dropped 1; count of bases not matched to a gene: 8. DNA of the CDR3: TGTGCCAGCAGCCCTTGGACTAGCGGGAGTCTATCCTACAATGAGCAGTTCTTC. Translating gives CASSPWTSGSLSYNEQFF.

This chain uses TRBV20-1 with TRBJ2-7, with D possibly TRBD1 on 5 matching bases. V was shortened by 3 bases and J by 4 bases, with 13 bases between the two germline ends. The CDR3 is made up of 13 amino acids. Germline CDR1 DFQATT, CDR2 SNEGSKA (reference sequence). The CDR3 loop is CSASLGRAYEQYF. The CDR3 DNA reads as TGCAGTGCTAGTTTAGGCAGGGCTTACGAGCAGTACTTC.

J is TRBJ2-3 and V is TRBV5-1; 7 bases align to TRBD1. The CDR3 is 13 residues long. Trimming at V came to 4 bases and at J to 4 bases, leaving 3 bases not matched to a gene. Germline V gene data show CDR1 as SGHRS and CDR2 as YFSETQ. The CDR3 coding sequence is TGCGCCAGCAGCGGAGGACAGGCAGATACGCAGTATTTT. This translates into CASSGGQADTQYF. The complete variable domain, with remaining parts taken from reference TRBV5-1 and TRBJ2-3, reads KAGVTQTPRYLIKTRGQQVTLSCSPISGHRSVSWYQQTPGQGLQFLFEYFSETQRNKGNFPGRFSGRQFSNSRSEMNVSTLELGDSALYLCASSGGQADTQYFGPGTRLTVL.

The V call is TRBV19, the J call TRBJ1-1; possibly TRBD1 for D (5 bases). CDR3 length equals 15 residues. V was pared by 3 bases and J by 4 bases, with 15 bases between. Germline CDR1 is LNHDA and CDR2 is SQIVND (reference sequence). The CDR3 is CASSMHRGASTEAFF. In nucleotides, the CDR3 is TGTGCCAGTAGTATGCACCGGGGCGCATCCACTGAAGCTTTCTTT.

This clone was seen a few times. CDR3 region: CASSWTAQNIQYF. The DNA for the CDR3 is TGTGCCAGCAGCTGGACAGCTCAAAACATTCAGTACTTC. The chain carries TRBV5-4 and TRBJ2-4, with D maybe TRBD1 (6 bases). Germline values: CDR1 SGHNT, CDR2 YYREEE (reference sequence). Trimming took off 3 bases at V and 5 bases at J, with 9 bases between the two ends. CDR3 length equals 13 residues.

This clone has only a few counts. The chain recombines TRBV10-3 with TRBJ1-1, with D unclear. CDR3 length equals 12 residues. Deletions cut 7 bases from V and 6 bases from J, with 12 bases between. Per the germline V gene, CDR1 is ENHRY and CDR2 is SYGVKD. CDR3 in amino acids: CAITGGSPEAFF. CDR3 nucleotide sequence: TGTGCCATCACCGGCGGCTCCCCTGAAGCTTTCTTT.

The gene calls are TRBV14 and TRBJ2-7, with 8 bases that match TRBD2. With V trimmed by 1 base and J by 3 bases, 5 bases remained unmatched. Germline V lookup: CDR1 SGHDN, CDR2 FVKESK. This CDR3 has 15 amino acids. CDR3 region: CASSQVSGGLYEQYF. DNA for the CDR3: TGTGCCAGCAGCCAAGTAAGCGGGGGACTCTACGAGCAGTACTTC.

This chain links TRBV6-4 with TRBJ2-3; TRBD2 aligns across 9 bases. V gave up 4 bases and J gave up 6 bases; unmatched junction bases: 5. This CDR3 has 14 amino acids. The germline V gene encodes CDR1 MRHNA and CDR2 SNTAGT. CDR3 sequence (DNA): TGTGCCAGCAGTGTGGGACTAGCAACGGATACGCAGTATTTT. Protein sequence: CASSVGLATDTQYF.

This clone was counted a few times. This rearrangement joins TRBV19 to TRBJ1-2, with D possibly matching TRBD1 (6 bases). V lost 5 bases to trimming and J lost 0 bases, with 13 bases between them. Per germline, CDR1 LNHDA and CDR2 SQIVND (reference sequence). The CDR3 contains 15 residues. The CDR3 spells CASSSPRTANYGYTF. The CDR3 DNA reads TGTGCCAGTAGTTCCCCTCGGACAGCTAACTATGGCTACACCTTC.